Reported below is one TCR beta chain. What it binds is not known. Deletions cut 8 bases from V and 0 bases from J, with 11 bases between. The CDR3 totals 13 residues. This sample stems from a study of T-cell memory formation after mild COVID-19. TCRdb re-analysed the 5' RACE reads in MiXCR, keeping a single row per CDR3 protein. In the table there are roughly 600,000 distinct CDR3 sequences, around 17% of which are singletons. Whole-study findings and limits: Memory cells collected pre-infection included some clones that later responded, suggesting cross-reactive memory joined. Mainly CM and EM harbored the contracting CD4+ clones; mainly EMRA harbored the CD8+ ones.

The specimen was PBMCs or a T cell subset sorted from them (not recorded which). This chain joins TRBV12-3 or TRBV12-4 and TRBJ2-7; TRBD1 or TRBD2 may be the D gene (5 bases each). This TCR came from an adult woman who had mild COVID-19 (a few samples of this study predate the infection). Cell type and time point are not known. The CDR3 DNA sequence: TGTGCCAGCCGGGACGCAAGCTCCTACGAGCAGTACTTC. Its translation is CASRDASSYEQYF.